This TCR beta chain was profiled in a study of tumor and adjacent non-tumor tissue in lung cancer (dated 2018 in TCRdb). With respect to the entire study: Patients with adenocarcinoma (about 12), squamous cell carcinoma (2) and small cell lung cancer (1) were included in the cohort. TCRbeta CDR3 sequencing was performed on 25 to 35 paired specimens, with one tumor sample and one normal lung sample collected per patient. A total of around 130,000,000 productive TCRbeta reads were generated by sequencing, corresponding to an average of about 4.17 million reads per sample. The approximately 15 enrolled patients, of whom some ten were men and 5 were women, were aged roughly 31 to 80 years and were diagnosed with TNM stage I to III disease. The study compared bulk TCRbeta repertoires between lung tumor tissue and matched distant non-tumor lung tissue from 15 lung cancer patients.

CDR1 and CDR2 (DFQATT, SNEGSKA) derive from the germline V gene (reference sequence). V loses 6 bases, J loses 1 base, and the germline ends lie 13 bases apart. The CDR3 goes from the cysteine to the phenylalanine over 13 residues. The only DNA kept is the CDR3, 39 bases in frame from the first base. The study at large found these results: The top 100 clones made up a significantly larger cumulative share of the repertoire in normal lung than in tumor tissue. The sequencing platform is not named in the methods, and unique molecular identifiers are not mentioned. Tumor tissue showed significantly higher TCR diversity (inverse Simpson) than normal lung tissue, at 431.37 vs 166.20 (P = 0.0075, Mann-Whitney U test). Peripheral blood was not sequenced, so blood TCRbeta repertoires in these lung cancer patients were not examined. Younger patients had significantly higher TCR diversity, and higher tumor TCR diversity was associated with shorter overall and disease-free survival. Only about 14 patients were in the cohort, and the authors stated that larger samples and more detailed clinical data are needed.

Notes on this clonotype: Its target antigen remains unknown. Base qualities are not at hand, and no much larger clone is one base apart.

RNA was isolated from bulk, unsorted tissue, and RNA quality was assessed with a NanoDrop ND-1000 and an Agilent 2100. All donors had newly diagnosed lung cancer, had not received prior chemotherapy, and were admitted for thoracic surgery in China between August and November 2014. Anyone who had undergone radiotherapy or chemotherapy before, or who had another cancer at the same time, was left out of the study. Surgical tissue pieces of roughly 1-2.1 cm3 were preserved in RNAlater solution and stored at -80 °C until use. Library preparation used multiplex PCR. Data came from an Illumina HiSeq 2500. TCRbeta libraries were constructed through three rounds of nested PCR with primers (Table S4) according to protocols adapted from ARM-PCR. PCR products of 200-500 bp were gel-excised and purified with the QIAquick gel extraction kit before sequencing. Under the source paper's analysis protocol: Reads were cleaned with Trimmomatic, merged with FLASH into complete CDR3 sequences, and assigned to V(D)J germline segments with MiTCR. VDJtools was used to compute clonal diversity as the inverse Simpson's index. In-frame sequences lacking a premature stop codon were counted as productive reads. The raw public data were reprocessed by TCRdb itself: fastp quality trimming at Q25, MiXCR clonotype calling, in-frame beta chains only. Rows with a matching CDR3 protein are joined into one entry that keeps the most common DNA and genes. The V and J calls come from TCRdb's annotation, not from the publication. The sample records about 81,000 distinct CDR3 sequences, approximately 77% of which are singletons. The leading ten clones occupy around 9.5% of the sample.

The sequenced sample was lung tumor tissue. The sequence links TRBV20-1 to TRBJ2-7, and perhaps TRBD2 as D gene, on 6 matching bases. The sequence was collected from a woman aged 35 to 49 with non-small cell lung cancer. The bases read TGCAGTGCCCCGGGGACTCCATCCTACGAGCAGTACTTC. Its product reads: CSAPGTPSYEQYF.